A single sample gave rise to the 3 T cell receptor beta chains below, sequenced in a study of control samples from healthy donors and cancer patients. Clones were read by immunoSEQ multiplex PCR, and TCRdb kept only the in-frame ones, dropping some. This sample has 85,000 to 95,000 clones, with roughly 86% found just once. Sequencing was carried out using blood. These receptors originate from a woman aged 55-69 years in good health.

The chain carries TRBV6-5 and TRBJ1-1, with TRBD1 matching 7 bases. This CDR3 contains 15 residues. The V and J ends lost 7 bases and 0 bases, in that order; junction bases with no gene match: 8. Looked up from germline, CDR1 is MNHEY and CDR2 is SVGAGI. The CDR3 loop reads CASTRRGTVNTEAFF. The DNA for the CDR3 is TGTGCCAGCACTCGACGGGGGACAGTGAACACTGAAGCTTTCTTT.

The chain recombines TRBV4-1 with TRBJ2-5; 7 positions agree with TRBD1. The CDR3 is 16 residues long. The V segment lost 0 bases and the J segment 6 bases; nucleotides outside the gene matches: 10. The germline CDR1 and CDR2 sequences are MGHRA and YSYEKL. The CDR3 DNA sequence: TGCGCCAGCAGCCAAGATATTGACAGGGCTATAAAGACCCAGTACTTC. It yields the protein CASSQDIDRAIKTQYF.

The chain uses TRBV29-1 and TRBJ2-3; 10 bases align to TRBD2. Germline V gene lookup returns CDR1 SQVTM and CDR2 ANQGSEA. The CDR3 loop spans 17 amino acids. Unmatched junction bases numbered 13, after V lost 5 bases and J lost 2 bases. CDR3 in DNA: TGCAGCGTTCATCGCGCCACTAGCGGGGAATTCACAGATACGCAGTATTTT. This codes for CSVHRATSGEFTDTQYF.